This TCR beta chain appears in the sequencing data of a study of graft-versus-host responses after intestinal transplantation. Study details: Once they had received anti-thymocyte globulin induction, all recipients took tacrolimus and steroids for around 3 years. Whole-study findings and limits: Present in recipient marrow, GvH clones included some that appeared first in ileum or blood. In patients with graft-donor T cell macrochimerism, allograft graft-versus-host to host-versus-graft clonal ratios were high. GvH clone levels peaked in circulation, and this peak was associated with early post-transplant HvG declines.

Trimming took 0 bases from V and 11 from J, leaving 13 bases between them. CDR3 length: 13 amino acids. Germline-derived CDR1 and CDR2 are ENHRY and SYGVKD. The assay was immunoSEQ multiplex PCR, and TCRdb's table has in-frame clones only and misses some. This sample carries about 90,000 clones, 80% to 95% of them seen once, and the ten largest clones take roughly 0.31%. Regarding this clone: As yet, its antigen is unknown.

This TCR came from a human donor who received an intestinal transplant. The sequencing here drew on unstimulated CD4+ T cells sorted from spleen or lymph node cells, taken before intestinal transplant. This chain joins TRBV10-3 and TRBJ1-1; D gene unclear. CDR3 protein: CAISESLGGEAFF. The DNA for the CDR3 is TGTGCCATCAGTGAGTCACTGGGTGGGGAGGCTTTCTTT.